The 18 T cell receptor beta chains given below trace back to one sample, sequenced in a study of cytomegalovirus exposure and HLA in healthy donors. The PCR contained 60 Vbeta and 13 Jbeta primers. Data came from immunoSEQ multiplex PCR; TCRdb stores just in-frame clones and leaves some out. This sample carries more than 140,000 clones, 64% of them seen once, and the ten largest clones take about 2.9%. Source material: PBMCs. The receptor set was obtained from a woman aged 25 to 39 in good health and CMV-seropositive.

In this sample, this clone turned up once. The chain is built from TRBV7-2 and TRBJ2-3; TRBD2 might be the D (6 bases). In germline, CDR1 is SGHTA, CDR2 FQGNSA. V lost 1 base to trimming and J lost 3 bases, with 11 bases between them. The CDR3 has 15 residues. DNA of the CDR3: TGTGCCAGCAGCTTAGTAGTGGGAGGAACAGATACGCAGTATTTT. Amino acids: CASSLVVGGTDTQYF.

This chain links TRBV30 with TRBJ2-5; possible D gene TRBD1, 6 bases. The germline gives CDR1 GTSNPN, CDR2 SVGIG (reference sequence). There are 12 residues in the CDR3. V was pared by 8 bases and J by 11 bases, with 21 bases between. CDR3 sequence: CAPVGGHGEQYF. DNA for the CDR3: TGTGCCCCGGTAGGGGGTCATGGGGAGCAGTACTTC.

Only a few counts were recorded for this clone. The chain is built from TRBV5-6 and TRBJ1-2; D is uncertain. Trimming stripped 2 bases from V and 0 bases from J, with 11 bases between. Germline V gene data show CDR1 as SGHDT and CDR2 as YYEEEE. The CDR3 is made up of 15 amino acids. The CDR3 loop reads CASSLPGGTNYGYTF. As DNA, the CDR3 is TGTGCCAGCAGCTTACCAGGAGGGACTAACTATGGCTACACCTTC.

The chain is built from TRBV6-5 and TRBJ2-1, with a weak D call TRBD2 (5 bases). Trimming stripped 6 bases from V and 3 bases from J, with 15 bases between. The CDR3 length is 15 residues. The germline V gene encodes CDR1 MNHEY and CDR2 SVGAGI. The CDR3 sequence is CASRAPDSNYNEQFF. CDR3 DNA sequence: TGTGCCAGCAGGGCCCCGGACTCTAACTACAATGAGCAGTTCTTC.

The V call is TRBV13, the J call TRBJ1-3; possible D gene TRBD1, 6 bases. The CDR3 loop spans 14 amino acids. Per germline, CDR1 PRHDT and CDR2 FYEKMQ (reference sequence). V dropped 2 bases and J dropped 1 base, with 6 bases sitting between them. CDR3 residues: CASSLTGSGNTIYF. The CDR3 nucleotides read TGTGCCAGCAGCTTAACAGGGTCTGGAAACACCATATATTTT.

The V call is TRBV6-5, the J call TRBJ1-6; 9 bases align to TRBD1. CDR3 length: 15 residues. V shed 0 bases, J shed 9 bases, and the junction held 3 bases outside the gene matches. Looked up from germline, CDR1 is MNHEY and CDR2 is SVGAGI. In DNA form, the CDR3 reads TGTGCCAGCAGTTACTCTACAGGGGGCGGTTCACCCCTCCACTTT. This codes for CASSYSTGGGSPLHF.

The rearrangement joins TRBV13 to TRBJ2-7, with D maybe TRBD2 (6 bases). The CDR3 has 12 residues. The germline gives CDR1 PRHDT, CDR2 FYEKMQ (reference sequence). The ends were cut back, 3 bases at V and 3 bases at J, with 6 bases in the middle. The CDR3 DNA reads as TGTGCCAGCAGCTTGACTAGCTACGAGCAGTACTTC. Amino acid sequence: CASSLTSYEQYF.

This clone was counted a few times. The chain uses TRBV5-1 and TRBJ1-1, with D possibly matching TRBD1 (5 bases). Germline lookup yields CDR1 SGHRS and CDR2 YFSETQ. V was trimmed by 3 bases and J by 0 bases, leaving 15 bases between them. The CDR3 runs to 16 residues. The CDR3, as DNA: TGCGCCAGCAGCTACACAGGTCCAGGGATGAACACTGAAGCTTTCTTT. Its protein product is CASSYTGPGMNTEAFF.

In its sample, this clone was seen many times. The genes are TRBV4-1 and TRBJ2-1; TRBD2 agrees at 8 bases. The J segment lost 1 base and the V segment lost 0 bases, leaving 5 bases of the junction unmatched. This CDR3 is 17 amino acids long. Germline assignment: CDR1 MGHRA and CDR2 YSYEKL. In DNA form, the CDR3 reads TGCGCCAGCAGCCAAGATTTTGGGACTAGGTCCTACAATGAGCAGTTCTTC. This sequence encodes CASSQDFGTRSYNEQFF.

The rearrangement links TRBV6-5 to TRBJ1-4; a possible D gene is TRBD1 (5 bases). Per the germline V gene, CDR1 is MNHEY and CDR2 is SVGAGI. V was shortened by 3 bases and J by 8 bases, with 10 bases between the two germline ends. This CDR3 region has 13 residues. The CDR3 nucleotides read TGTGCCAGCAGTTATAGACAGCACGAAAAACTGTTTTTT. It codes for CASSYRQHEKLFF.

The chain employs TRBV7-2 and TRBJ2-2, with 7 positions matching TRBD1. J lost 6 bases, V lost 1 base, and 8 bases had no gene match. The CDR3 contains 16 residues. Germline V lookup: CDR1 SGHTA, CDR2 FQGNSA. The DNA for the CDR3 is TGTGCCAGCAGCTTAGTCTTCTTTCAGGGGGCCGGGGAGCTGTTTTTT. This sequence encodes CASSLVFFQGAGELFF.

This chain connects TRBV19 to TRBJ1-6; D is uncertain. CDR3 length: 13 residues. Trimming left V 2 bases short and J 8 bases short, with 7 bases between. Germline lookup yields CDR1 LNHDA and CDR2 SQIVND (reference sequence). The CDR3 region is CASSIQADSPLHF. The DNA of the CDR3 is TGTGCCAGTAGTATACAGGCTGATTCACCCCTCCACTTT.

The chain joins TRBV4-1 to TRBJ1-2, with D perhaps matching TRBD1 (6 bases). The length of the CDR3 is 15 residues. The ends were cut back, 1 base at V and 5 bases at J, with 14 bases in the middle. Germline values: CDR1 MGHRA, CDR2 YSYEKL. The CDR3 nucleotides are TGCGCCAGCAGCCAAGTATTTCTTCAGGGGTATGGCTACACCTTC. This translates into CASSQVFLQGYGYTF.

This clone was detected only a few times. The CDR3 region has the DNA TGCGCCAGCAAGGTGGGACAGATAACAGATACGCAGTATTTT. Protein sequence: CASKVGQITDTQYF. The rearrangement joins TRBV5-1 to TRBJ2-3; 7 bases map to TRBD1. Germline CDR1 and CDR2: SGHRS and YFSETQ. The CDR3 length is 14 residues. V gave up 6 bases and J gave up 3 bases; unmatched junction bases: 7.

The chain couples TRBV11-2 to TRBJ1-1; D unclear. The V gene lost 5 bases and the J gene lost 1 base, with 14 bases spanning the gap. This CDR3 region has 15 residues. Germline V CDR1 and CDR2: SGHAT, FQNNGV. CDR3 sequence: CASSLTPGANTEAFF. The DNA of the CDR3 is TGTGCCAGCAGCCTTACTCCGGGAGCGAACACTGAAGCTTTCTTT.

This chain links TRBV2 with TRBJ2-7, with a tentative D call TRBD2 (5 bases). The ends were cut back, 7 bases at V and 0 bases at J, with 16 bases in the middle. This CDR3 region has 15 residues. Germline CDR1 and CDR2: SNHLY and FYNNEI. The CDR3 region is CASMEEPQSSYEQYF. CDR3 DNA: TGTGCCAGCATGGAGGAACCTCAAAGCTCCTACGAGCAGTACTTC. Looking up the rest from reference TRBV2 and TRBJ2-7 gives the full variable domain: EPEVTQTPSHQVTQMGQEVILRCVPISNHLYFYWYRQILGQKVEFLVSFYNNEISEKSEIFDDQFSVERPDGSNFTLKIRSTKLEDSAMYFCASMEEPQSSYEQYFGPGTRLTVT.

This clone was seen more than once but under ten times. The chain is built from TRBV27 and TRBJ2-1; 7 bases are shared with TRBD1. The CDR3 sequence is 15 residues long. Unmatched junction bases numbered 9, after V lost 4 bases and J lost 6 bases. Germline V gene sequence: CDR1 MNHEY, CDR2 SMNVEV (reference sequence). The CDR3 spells CASSSTGTEINEQFF. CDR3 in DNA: TGTGCCAGCAGTTCTACCGGGACAGAAATCAATGAGCAGTTCTTC.

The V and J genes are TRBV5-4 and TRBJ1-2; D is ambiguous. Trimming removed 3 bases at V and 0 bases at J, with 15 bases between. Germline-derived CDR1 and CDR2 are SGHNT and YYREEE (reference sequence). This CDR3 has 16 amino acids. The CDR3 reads CASSSGGRYTNYGYTF. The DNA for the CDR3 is TGTGCCAGCAGCTCGGGAGGACGTTATACTAACTATGGCTACACCTTC.